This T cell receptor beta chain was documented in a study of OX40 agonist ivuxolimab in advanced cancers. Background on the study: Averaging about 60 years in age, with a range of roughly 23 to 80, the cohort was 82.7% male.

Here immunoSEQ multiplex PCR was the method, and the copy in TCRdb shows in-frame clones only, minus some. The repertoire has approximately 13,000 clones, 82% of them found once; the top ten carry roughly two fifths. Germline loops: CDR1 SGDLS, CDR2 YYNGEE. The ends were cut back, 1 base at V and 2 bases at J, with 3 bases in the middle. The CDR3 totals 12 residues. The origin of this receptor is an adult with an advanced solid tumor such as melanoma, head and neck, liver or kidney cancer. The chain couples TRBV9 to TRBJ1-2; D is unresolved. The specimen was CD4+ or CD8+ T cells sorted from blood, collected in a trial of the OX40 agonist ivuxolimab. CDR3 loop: CASSVQNYGYTF. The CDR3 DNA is TGTGCCAGCAGCGTACAGAACTATGGCTACACCTTC.